Below are 11 T cell receptor beta chains sequenced from a single sample in a study of vaccination and CD4 T cells after COVID-19. The treatment was: roughly 10-day PBMC culture with coronavirus spike peptide pools or control peptides (ViraFEST assay). Sequenced with the Oncomine TCR Beta short-read assay was DNA taken from cultured CD4+ T cells. Via MiXCR, TCRdb re-called the PCR reads, giving one row per CDR3 protein. The repertoire consists of about 26,000 distinct CDR3 sequences, with less than 50% occurring once and the leading ten covering about a tenth. Antigen specificity for these receptors is unknown. The source material was CD4+ T cells from blood, cultured in vitro. The receptors stem from a human donor who had recovered from COVID-19.

The chain has TRBV7-9 and TRBJ2-3, with 16 bases aligning to TRBD2. This CDR3 contains 18 residues. The J segment lost 2 bases and the V segment lost 4 bases, leaving 6 bases of the junction unmatched. The germline V gene encodes CDR1 SEHNR and CDR2 FQNEAQ (reference sequence). The CDR3 DNA follows: TGTGCCAGCAGCTGGGGACTAGCGGGAGGGACATACACAGATACGCAGTATTTT. Translation: CASSWGLAGGTYTDTQYF.

The V gene is TRBV28, the J gene TRBJ2-7, with D possibly being TRBD2 (5 bases). The CDR3 has 12 amino acids. In germline, CDR1 is MDHEN, CDR2 SYDVKM. V lost 3 bases and J lost 2, with 5 bases in between. The chain's CDR3 is CASSFGAYEQYF. In DNA form, the CDR3 reads TGTGCCAGCAGTTTCGGGGCCTACGAGCAGTACTTC.

J is TRBJ2-3 and V is TRBV9; no definite D call. The CDR3 covers 16 residues. CDR1 SGDLS and CDR2 YYNGEE come from the germline V gene. Deletions cut 0 bases from V and 1 base from J, with 12 bases between. CDR3 amino acids: CASSVEPAQGTDTQYF. The DNA of the CDR3 is TGTGCCAGCAGCGTAGAGCCAGCGCAGGGCACAGATACGCAGTATTTT.

This clonotype was observed a handful of times. V usage is TRBV20-1 and J usage is TRBJ2-1; possible D gene TRBD2, 6 bases. Germline CDR1 reads DFQATT; CDR2 reads SNEGSKA (reference sequence). There are 15 residues in the CDR3. The V end was cut by 0 bases, the J end by 3 bases, with 12 bases between. DNA for the CDR3: TGCAGTGCTAGAGATCGTTGGAGGGGCTACAATGAGCAGTTCTTC. The encoded protein is CSARDRWRGYNEQFF.

This clonotype was picked up a small number of times. V gene TRBV19 combines with J gene TRBJ2-1; TRBD2 aligns across 8 bases. With V trimmed by 4 bases and J by 3 bases, 5 bases remained unmatched. CDR3 size: 15 residues. Germline V lookup: CDR1 LNHDA, CDR2 SQIVND (reference sequence). For the CDR3, the DNA is TGTGCCAGTAGTAAGCCCAGCGGGAGCTACAATGAGCAGTTCTTC. It yields the protein CASSKPSGSYNEQFF.

The table lists this clonotype with a count of one. The chain couples TRBV6-2 or TRBV6-3 to TRBJ2-3; 7 bases fit TRBD2. CDR3 size: 15 residues. Germline CDR1 and CDR2: MNHEY and SVGEGT. V gave up 5 bases and J gave up 3 bases; unmatched junction bases: 8. The CDR3 DNA reads TGTGCCAGCAGTGTACCCCAAGCGGGAACAGATACGCAGTATTTT. Encoded protein: CASSVPQAGTDTQYF.

This clonotype was observed a single time. The chain couples TRBV12-3 or TRBV12-4 to TRBJ2-7; possibly TRBD2 for D (6 bases). This CDR3 contains 12 residues. With 3 bases removed from V and 6 bases from J, the gap between germline ends came to 9 bases. The CDR3: CASSLGTGEQYF. The CDR3 nucleotides are TGTGCCAGCAGTTTGGGGACTGGCGAGCAGTACTTC.

The chain joins TRBV7-3 to TRBJ2-5, with D perhaps TRBD2 (6 bases). Trimming removed 8 bases from V and 3 bases from J, with 13 bases in between. Germline-derived CDR1 and CDR2 are SGHTA and FQGTGA. This CDR3 contains 13 residues. CDR3 nucleotide sequence: TGTGCCAGCGGGAGAACGGGGGAAGAGACCCAGTACTTC. Its protein is CASGRTGEETQYF.

This chain joins TRBV7-6 and TRBJ2-7; no clear D gene. The germline V gene has CDR1 SGHVS and CDR2 FNYEAQ. This CDR3 contains 13 residues. V lost 3 bases and J lost 6, with 12 bases in between. The CDR3 loop reads CASSLARSAEQYF. The CDR3 nucleotides read TGTGCCAGCAGCTTGGCCAGATCGGCCGAGCAGTACTTC. The whole variable domain, filled in from reference TRBV7-6 and TRBJ2-7, reads GAGVSQSPRYKVTKRGQDVALRCDPISGHVSLYWYRQALGQGPEFLTYFNYEAQQDKSGLPNDRFSAERPEGSISTLTIQRTEQRDSAMYRCASSLARSAEQYFGPGTRLTVT.

The rearrangement joins TRBV6-2 or TRBV6-3 to TRBJ2-7, with D possibly being TRBD1 or TRBD2 (5 bases each). Germline CDR1 and CDR2: MNHEY and SVGEGT. This CDR3 contains 17 residues. Trimming cost V 2 bases and J 1 base, with 18 bases left between them. The CDR3 nucleotides are TGTGCCAGCAGTTACCGGGGACGAGGACTTGGATCCTACGAGCAGTACTTC. Translated: CASSYRGRGLGSYEQYF.

The V call is TRBV29-1, the J call TRBJ1-1, with D possibly being TRBD1 (5 bases). In germline, CDR1 is SQVTM, CDR2 ANQGSEA. The V end lost 4 bases, the J end lost 3 bases, and 15 bases lay between the germline ends. There are 14 residues in the CDR3. CDR3 loop: CSVGIEGRYTEAFF. CDR3 nucleotides: TGCAGCGTTGGGATAGAGGGGAGGTACACTGAAGCTTTCTTT. Full variable domain (rest looked up from reference TRBV29-1 and TRBJ1-1): SAVISQKPSRDICQRGTSLTIQCQVDSQVTMMFWYRQQPGQSLTLIATANQGSEATYESGFVIDKFPISRPNLTFSTLTVSNMSPEDSSIYLCSVGIEGRYTEAFFGQGTRLTVV.